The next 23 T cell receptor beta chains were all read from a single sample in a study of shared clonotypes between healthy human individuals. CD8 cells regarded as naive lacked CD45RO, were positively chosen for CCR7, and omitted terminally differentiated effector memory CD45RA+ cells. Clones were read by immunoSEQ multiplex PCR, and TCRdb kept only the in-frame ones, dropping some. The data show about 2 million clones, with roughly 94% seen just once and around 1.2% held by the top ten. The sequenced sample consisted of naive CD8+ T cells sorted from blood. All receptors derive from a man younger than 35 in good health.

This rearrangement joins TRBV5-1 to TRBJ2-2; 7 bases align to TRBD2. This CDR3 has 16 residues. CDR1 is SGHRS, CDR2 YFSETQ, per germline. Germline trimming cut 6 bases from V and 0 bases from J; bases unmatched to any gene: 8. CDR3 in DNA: TGCGCCAGCACCAGTTGGGCGGGAGCGAACACCGGGGAGCTGTTTTTT. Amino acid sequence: CASTSWAGANTGELFF. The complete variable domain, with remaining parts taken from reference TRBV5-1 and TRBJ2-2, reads KAGVTQTPRYLIKTRGQQVTLSCSPISGHRSVSWYQQTPGQGLQFLFEYFSETQRNKGNFPGRFSGRQFSNSRSEMNVSTLELGDSALYLCASTSWAGANTGELFFGEGSRLTVL.

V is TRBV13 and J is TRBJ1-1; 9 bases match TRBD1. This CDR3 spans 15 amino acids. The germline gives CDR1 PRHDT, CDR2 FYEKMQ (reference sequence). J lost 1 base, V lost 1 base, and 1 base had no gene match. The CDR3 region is CASSLATGGNTEAFF. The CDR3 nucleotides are TGTGCCAGCAGCTTAGCGACAGGGGGGAACACTGAAGCTTTCTTT.

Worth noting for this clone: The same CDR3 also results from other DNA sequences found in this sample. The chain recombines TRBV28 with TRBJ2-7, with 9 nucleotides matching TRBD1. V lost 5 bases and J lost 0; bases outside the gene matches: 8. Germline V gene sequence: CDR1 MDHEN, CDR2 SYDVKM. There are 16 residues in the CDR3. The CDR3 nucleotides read TGTGCCAGCAGTCCAACCGGGACAGGGAGCTCCTACGAGCAGTACTTC. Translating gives CASSPTGTGSSYEQYF.

The CDR3 protein is CASSVDRENQETQYF. CDR3 DNA sequence: TGTGCCAGTAGTGTGGACAGGGAAAACCAAGAGACCCAGTACTTC. The V call is TRBV19, the J call TRBJ2-5; TRBD1 matches at 8 bases. J gave up 0 bases and V 5 bases, and 5 bases lay outside the gene matches. This CDR3 has 15 amino acids. CDR1 and CDR2 (germline): LNHDA, SQIVND (reference sequence).

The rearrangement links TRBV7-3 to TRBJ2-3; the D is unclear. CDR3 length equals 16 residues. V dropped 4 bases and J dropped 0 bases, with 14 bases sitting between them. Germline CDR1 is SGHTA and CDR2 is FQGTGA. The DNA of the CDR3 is TGTGCCAGCAGCTCCCAGGTGGCGACTAGCACAGATACGCAGTATTTT. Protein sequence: CASSSQVATSTDTQYF.

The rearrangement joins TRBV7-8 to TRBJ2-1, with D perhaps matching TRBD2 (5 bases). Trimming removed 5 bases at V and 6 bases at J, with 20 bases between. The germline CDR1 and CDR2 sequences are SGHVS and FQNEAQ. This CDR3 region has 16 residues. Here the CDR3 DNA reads TGTGCCAGCAGCCTAACAGAGTACACTAGATTCAATGAGCAGTTCTTC. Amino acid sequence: CASSLTEYTRFNEQFF. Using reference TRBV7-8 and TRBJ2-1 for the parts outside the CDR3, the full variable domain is GAGVSQSPRYKVAKRGQDVALRCDPISGHVSLFWYQQALGQGPEFLTYFQNEAQLDKSGLPSDRFFAERPEGSVSTLKIQRTQQEDSAVYLCASSLTEYTRFNEQFFGPGTRLTVL.

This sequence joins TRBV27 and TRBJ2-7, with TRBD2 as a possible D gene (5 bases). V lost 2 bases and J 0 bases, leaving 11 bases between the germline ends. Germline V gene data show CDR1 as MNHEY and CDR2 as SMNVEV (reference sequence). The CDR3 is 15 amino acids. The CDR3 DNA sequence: TGTGCCAGCAGTTTAGAGGGTCGAAGCTCCTACGAGCAGTACTTC. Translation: CASSLEGRSSYEQYF.

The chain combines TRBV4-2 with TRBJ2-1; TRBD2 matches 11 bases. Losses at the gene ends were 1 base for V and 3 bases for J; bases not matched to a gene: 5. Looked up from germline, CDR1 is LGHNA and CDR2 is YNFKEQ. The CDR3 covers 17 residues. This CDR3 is CASSQVLAGADYNEQFF. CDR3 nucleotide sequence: TGTGCCAGCAGCCAAGTACTAGCGGGAGCTGACTACAATGAGCAGTTCTTC.

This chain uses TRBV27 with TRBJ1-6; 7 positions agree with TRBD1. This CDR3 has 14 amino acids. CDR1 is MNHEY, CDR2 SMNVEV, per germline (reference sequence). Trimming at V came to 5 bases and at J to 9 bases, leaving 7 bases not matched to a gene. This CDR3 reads CASSPTGIGSPLHF. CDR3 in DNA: TGTGCCAGCAGTCCGACAGGGATTGGTTCACCCCTCCACTTT.

The CDR3 DNA sequence: TGCGCCAGCAGCCAAGAACAGCTTACCGGTGACGGCTACACCTTC. It specifies CASSQEQLTGDGYTF. The chain has TRBV4-1 and TRBJ1-2; the D is unclear. The CDR3 runs 15 residues. Germline CDR1 is MGHRA and CDR2 is YSYEKL. Trimming took off 0 bases at V and 8 bases at J, with 16 bases between the two ends.

For the CDR3, the DNA is TGCGCCAGCAGCCAAGTACCGGGACAGGGGAACACTGAAGCTTTCTTT. Its protein product is CASSQVPGQGNTEAFF. This chain joins TRBV4-1 and TRBJ1-1; 9 bases are a match to TRBD1. J was trimmed by 1 base and V by 1 base; bases with no gene match: 4. CDR1 and CDR2 from the germline V gene are MGHRA and YSYEKL. The CDR3 runs 16 residues.

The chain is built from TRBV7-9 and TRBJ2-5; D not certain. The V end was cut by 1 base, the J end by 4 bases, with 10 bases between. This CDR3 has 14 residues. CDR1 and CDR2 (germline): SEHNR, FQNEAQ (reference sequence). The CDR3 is CASSLESDRETQYF. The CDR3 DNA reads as TGTGCCAGCAGCTTAGAGTCAGATCGAGAGACCCAGTACTTC. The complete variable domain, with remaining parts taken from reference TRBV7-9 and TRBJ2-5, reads DTGVSQNPRHKITKRGQNVTFRCDPISEHNRLYWYRQTLGQGPEFLTYFQNEAQLEKSRLLSDRFSAERPKGSFSTLEIQRTEQGDSAMYLCASSLESDRETQYFGPGTRLLVL.

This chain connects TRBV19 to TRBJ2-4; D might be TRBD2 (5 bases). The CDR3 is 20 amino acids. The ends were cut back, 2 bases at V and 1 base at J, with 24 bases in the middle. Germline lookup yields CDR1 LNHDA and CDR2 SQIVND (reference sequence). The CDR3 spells CASSIRLALRAQTAKNIQYF. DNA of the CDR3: TGTGCCAGTAGTATAAGGTTGGCATTGAGGGCCCAGACGGCCAAAAACATTCAGTACTTC.

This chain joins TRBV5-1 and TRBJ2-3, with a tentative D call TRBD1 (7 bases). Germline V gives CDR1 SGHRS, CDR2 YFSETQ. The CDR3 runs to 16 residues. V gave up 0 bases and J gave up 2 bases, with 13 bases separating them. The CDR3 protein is CASSLGQGLVTDTQYF. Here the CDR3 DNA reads TGCGCCAGCAGCTTGGGACAGGGACTTGTCACAGATACGCAGTATTTT.

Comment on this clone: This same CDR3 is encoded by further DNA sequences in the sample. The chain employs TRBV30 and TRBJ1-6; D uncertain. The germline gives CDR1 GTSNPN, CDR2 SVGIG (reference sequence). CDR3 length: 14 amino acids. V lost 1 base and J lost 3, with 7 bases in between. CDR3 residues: CAWSAENYNSPLHF. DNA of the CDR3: TGTGCCTGGAGTGCCGAAAACTATAATTCACCCCTCCACTTT.

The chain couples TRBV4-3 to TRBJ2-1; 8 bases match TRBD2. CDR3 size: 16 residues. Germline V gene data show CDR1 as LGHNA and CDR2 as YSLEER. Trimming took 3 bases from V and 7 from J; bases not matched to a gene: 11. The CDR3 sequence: CASSQVAGLVWNEQFF. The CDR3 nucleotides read TGCGCCAGCAGCCAGGTGGCGGGACTAGTATGGAATGAGCAGTTCTTC.

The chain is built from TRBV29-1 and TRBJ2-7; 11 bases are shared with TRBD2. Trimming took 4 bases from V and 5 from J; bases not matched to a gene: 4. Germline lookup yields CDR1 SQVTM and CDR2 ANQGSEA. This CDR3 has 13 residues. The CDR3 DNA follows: TGCAGCGTTGTCGCTAGCGGGAGGCACGAGCAGTACTTC. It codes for CSVVASGRHEQYF.

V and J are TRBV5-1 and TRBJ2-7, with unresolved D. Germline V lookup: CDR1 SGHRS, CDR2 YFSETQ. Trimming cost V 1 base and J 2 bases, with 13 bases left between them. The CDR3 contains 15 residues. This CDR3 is CASSLNFQRPYEQYF. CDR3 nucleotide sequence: TGCGCCAGCAGCTTGAATTTTCAACGCCCCTACGAGCAGTACTTC.

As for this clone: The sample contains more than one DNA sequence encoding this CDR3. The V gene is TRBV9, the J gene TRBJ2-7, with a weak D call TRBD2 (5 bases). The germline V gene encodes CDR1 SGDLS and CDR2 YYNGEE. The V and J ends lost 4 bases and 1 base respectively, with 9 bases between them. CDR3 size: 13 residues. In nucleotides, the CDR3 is TGTGCCAGCAGCCCTGGACTTTCCTACGAGCAGTACTTC. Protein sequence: CASSPGLSYEQYF.

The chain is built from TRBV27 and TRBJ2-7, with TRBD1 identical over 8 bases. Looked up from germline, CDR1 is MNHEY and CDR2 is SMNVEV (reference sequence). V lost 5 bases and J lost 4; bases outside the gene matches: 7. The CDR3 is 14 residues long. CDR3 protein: CASSRDRTPYEQYF. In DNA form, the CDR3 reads TGTGCCAGCAGTAGGGACAGGACCCCTTACGAGCAGTACTTC.

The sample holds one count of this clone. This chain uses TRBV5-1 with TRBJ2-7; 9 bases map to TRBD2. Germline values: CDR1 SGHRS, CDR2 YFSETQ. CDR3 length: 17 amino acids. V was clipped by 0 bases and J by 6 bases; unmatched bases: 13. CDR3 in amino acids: CASSLADSGSGLGEQYF. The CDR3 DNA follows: TGCGCCAGCAGCTTGGCAGATAGCGGGAGCGGATTGGGCGAGCAGTACTTC.

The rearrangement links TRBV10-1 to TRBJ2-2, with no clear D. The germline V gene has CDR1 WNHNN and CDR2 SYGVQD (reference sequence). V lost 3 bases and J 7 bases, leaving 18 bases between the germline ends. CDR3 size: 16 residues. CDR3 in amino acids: CASSDVGTQEYGELFF. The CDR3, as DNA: TGCGCCAGCAGTGATGTGGGTACTCAGGAGTACGGGGAGCTGTTTTTT.

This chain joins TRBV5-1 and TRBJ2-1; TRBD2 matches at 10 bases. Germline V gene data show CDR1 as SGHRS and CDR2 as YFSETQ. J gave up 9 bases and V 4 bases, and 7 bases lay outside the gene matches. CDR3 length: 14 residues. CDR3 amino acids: CASSPVASGSEQFF. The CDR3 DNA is TGCGCCAGCAGCCCGGTGGCTAGCGGGAGTGAGCAGTTCTTC.